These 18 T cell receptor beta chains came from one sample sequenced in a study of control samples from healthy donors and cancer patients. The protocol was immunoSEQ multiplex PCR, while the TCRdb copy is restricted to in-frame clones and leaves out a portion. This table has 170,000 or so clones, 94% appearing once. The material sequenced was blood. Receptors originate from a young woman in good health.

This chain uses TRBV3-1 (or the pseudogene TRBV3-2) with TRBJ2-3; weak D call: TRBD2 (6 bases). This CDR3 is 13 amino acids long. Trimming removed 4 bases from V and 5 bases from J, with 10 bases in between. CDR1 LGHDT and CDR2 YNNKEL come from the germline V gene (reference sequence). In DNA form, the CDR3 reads TGTGCCAGCAGCCTCCAAGCGGGAGATACGCAGTATTTT. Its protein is CASSLQAGDTQYF.

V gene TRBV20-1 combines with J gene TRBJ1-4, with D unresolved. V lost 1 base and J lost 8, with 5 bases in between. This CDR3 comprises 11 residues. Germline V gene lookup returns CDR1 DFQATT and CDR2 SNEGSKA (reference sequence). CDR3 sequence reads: CSARGGEKLFF. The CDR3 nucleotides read TGCAGTGCTAGAGGGGGAGAAAAACTGTTTTTT.

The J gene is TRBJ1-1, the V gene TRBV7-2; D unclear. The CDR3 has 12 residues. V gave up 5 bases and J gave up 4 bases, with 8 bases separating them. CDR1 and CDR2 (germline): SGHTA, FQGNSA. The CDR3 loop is CASSERATEAFF. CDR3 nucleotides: TGTGCCAGCAGCGAGAGGGCCACTGAAGCTTTCTTT.

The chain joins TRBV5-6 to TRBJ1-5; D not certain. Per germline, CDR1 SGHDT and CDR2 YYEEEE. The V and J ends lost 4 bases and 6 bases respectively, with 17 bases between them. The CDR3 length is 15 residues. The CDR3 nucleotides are TGTGCCAGCAGCACCCCCGCACCAGGTGGTCAGCCCCAGCATTTT. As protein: CASSTPAPGGQPQHF.

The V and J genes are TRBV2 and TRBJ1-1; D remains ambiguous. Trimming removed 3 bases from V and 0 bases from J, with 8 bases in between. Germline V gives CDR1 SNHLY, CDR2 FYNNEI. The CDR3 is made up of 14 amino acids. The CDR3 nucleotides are TGTGCCAGCAGTGAGATTCTCATGAACACTGAAGCTTTCTTT. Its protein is CASSEILMNTEAFF.

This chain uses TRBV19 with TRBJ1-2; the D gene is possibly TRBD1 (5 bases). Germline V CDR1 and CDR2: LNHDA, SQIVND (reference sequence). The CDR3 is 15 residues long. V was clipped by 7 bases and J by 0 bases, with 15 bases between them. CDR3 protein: CASIDFTGSNYGYTF. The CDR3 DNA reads TGTGCCAGTATAGACTTTACAGGTTCTAACTATGGCTACACCTTC.

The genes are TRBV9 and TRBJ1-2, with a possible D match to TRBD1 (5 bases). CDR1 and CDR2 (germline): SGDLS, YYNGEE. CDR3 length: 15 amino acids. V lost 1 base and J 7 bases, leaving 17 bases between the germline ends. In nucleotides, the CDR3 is TGTGCCAGCAGCGTATGGGGCAGCGGCAATTTTGGCTACACCTTC. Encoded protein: CASSVWGSGNFGYTF.

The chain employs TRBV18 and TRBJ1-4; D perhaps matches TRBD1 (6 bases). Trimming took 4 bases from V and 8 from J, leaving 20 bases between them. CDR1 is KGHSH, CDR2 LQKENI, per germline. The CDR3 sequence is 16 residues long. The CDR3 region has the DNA TGTGCCAGCTCACAATTACCACAGGGATTTGAGGAAAAACTGTTTTTT. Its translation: CASSQLPQGFEEKLFF.

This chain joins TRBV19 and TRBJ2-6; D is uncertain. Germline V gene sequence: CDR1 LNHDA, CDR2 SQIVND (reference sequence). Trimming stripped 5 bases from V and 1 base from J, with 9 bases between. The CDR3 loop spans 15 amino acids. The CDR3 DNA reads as TGTGCCAGTAGTCCCCTAGGGTCTGGGGCCAACGTCCTGACTTTC. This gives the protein CASSPLGSGANVLTF.

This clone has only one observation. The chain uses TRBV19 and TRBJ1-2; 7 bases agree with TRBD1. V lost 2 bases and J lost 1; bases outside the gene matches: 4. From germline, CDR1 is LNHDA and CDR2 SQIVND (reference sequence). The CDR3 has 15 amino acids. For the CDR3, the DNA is TGTGCCAGTAGTATATACTCAGGGGGTAACTATGGCTACACCTTC. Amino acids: CASSIYSGGNYGYTF.

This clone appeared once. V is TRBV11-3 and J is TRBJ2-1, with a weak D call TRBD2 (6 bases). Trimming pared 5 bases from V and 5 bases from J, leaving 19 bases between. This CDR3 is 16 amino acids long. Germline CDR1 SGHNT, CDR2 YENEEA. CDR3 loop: CASSPWDSEGHNEQFF. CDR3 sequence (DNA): TGTGCCAGCAGCCCCTGGGACTCGGAGGGGCACAATGAGCAGTTCTTC.

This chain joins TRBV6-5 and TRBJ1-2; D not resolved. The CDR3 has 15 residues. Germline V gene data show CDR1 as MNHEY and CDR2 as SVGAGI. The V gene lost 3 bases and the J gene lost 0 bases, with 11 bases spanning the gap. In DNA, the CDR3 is TGTGCCAGCAGTTATTACCGGGCCCCTAACTATGGCTACACCTTC. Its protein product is CASSYYRAPNYGYTF.

CDR3 residues: CSVVGAGNTIYF. The CDR3 DNA reads TGCAGCGTTGTGGGCGCAGGAAACACCATATATTTT. This chain connects TRBV29-1 to TRBJ1-3; D ambiguous. In germline, CDR1 is SQVTM, CDR2 ANQGSEA. The ends were cut back, 4 bases at V and 4 bases at J, with 8 bases in the middle. CDR3 length equals 12 residues.

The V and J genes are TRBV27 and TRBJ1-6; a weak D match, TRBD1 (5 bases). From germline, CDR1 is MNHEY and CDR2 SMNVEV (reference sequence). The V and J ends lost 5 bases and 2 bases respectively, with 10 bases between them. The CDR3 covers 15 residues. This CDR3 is CASSAGRAYNSPLHF. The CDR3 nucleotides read TGTGCCAGCAGTGCGGGCAGGGCCTATAATTCACCCCTCCACTTT.

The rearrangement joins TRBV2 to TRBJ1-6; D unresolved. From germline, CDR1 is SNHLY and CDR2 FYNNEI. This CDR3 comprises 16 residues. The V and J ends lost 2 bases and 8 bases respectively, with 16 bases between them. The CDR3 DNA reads TGTGCCAGCAGTGAAATTCGTCGACGGGCCGATTCACCCCTCCACTTT. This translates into CASSEIRRRADSPLHF.

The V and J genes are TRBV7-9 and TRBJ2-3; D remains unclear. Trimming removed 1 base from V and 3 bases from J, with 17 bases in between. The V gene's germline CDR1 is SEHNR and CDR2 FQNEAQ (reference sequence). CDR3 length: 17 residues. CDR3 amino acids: CASSLDSTLGLTDTQYF. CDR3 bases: TGTGCCAGCAGCTTAGACTCGACCCTTGGATTGACAGATACGCAGTATTTT.

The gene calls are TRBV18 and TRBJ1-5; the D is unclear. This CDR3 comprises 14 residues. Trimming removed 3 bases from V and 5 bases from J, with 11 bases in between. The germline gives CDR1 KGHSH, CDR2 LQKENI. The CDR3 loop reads CASSPSAGDQPQHF. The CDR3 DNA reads TGTGCCAGCTCACCCTCGGCAGGAGATCAGCCCCAGCATTTT.

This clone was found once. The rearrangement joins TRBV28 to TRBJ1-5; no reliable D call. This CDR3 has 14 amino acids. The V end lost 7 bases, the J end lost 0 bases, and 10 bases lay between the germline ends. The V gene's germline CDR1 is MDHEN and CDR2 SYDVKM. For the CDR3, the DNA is TGTGCCAGCAACCTTCACCTTAGCAATCAGCCCCAGCATTTT. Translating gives CASNLHLSNQPQHF.